The clone carrying this T cell receptor (beta chain) was counted once. This sample was taken from a study of blood T cell repertoires in COVID-19. Looking at the study overall: Spain, Italy and the United States supplied samples that represented acute and convalescent COVID-19. Nucleic acid was either cDNA or gDNA, and it came from T cells, B-cell-depleted T cells, or PBMCs.

Trimming shortened V by 4 bases and J by 1 base, and 17 bases separated the two germline ends. CDR1 is LGHNA and CDR2 is YNFKEQ in the germline V gene. This CDR3 spans 16 amino acids. Participants had their cohort set by participant-reported clinical history. In Cohort 3, a recovered donor had either two negative PCRs, clearance, or symptom resolution. TCRdb's table, derived via immunoSEQ multiplex PCR, lists solely in-frame clones and lacks some. The data hold fewer than 400,000 clones, with approximately 83% observed a single time. The chain employs TRBV4-2 and TRBJ2-7; no clear D gene. This receptor was identified in a man aged 30 to 45 who had recovered from COVID-19. Sequencing input: PBMCs or T cells enriched from blood (not recorded which). The CDR3 protein is CASSPQLGDLSYEQYF. The CDR3 DNA is TGTGCCAGCAGCCCACAATTAGGAGATTTGTCCTACGAGCAGTACTTC.